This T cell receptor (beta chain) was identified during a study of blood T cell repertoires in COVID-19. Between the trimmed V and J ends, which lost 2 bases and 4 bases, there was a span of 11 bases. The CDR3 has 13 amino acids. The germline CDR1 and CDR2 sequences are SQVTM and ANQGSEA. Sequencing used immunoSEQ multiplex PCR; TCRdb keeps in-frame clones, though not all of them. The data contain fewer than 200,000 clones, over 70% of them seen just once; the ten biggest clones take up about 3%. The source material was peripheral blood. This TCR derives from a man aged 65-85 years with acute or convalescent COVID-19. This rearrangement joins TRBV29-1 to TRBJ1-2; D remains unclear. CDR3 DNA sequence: TGCAGCGTTGAAACCCCGGGAGCCTATGGCTACACCTTC. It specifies CSVETPGAYGYTF.